The rows below give T cell receptor beta chains drawn from one sample of a study of identical twins. TCRdb passed the 5' RACE reads through MiXCR, listing each CDR3 protein once. The data show about 1.7 million distinct CDR3 sequences, about 31% seen once. The sequencing sample was made of cord blood. The origin of the receptors is a newborn girl in good health. CDR3s leave out the opening cysteine and the closing phenylalanine or tryptophan. The order of the fields is V gene, J gene, CDR3 protein.

TRBV3-1	TRBJ2-5	ASSQESWRSQETQY
TRBV7-2	TRBJ1-2	AGSPDFRDRIYGYT
TRBV6-4	TRBJ1-4	ASSAQGSKNEKLF
TRBV3-1	TRBJ2-3	ASRKGGKRADTQY
TRBV12-3/TRBV12-4	TRBJ1-1	ASSSAGHEAF
TRBV10-1	TRBJ1-1	ASSEQEYTEAF
TRBV4-1	TRBJ2-1	ASSQRTSGVSYNEQF
TRBV20-1	TRBJ2-7	SARRREIYEQY
TRBV7-8	TRBJ2-3	ASSLAMGRGTDTQY
TRBV27	TRBJ2-7	ASSLGIGNEQY
TRBV6-6	TRBJ1-1	ASSYLSGNTEAF
TRBV6-5	TRBJ2-1	ASSYSRNTGGSYNEQF
TRBV14	TRBJ1-1	ASSQEPTDQAF
TRBV7-9	TRBJ2-4	ASSDRDLKNIQY
TRBV4-1	TRBJ2-1	ASSRSGSTPYNEQF
TRBV20-1	TRBJ2-3	SARDRVTDTQY
TRBV19	TRBJ2-3	ASSIRLKDTQY
TRBV7-6	TRBJ2-7	ASSWSPGQGYEQY
TRBV27	-	ASSPVDEQY
TRBV20-1	TRBJ2-1	SVLRGGEQF
TRBV4-1	TRBJ1-1	ASSQASGTEAF
TRBV12-3/TRBV12-4	TRBJ2-2	ASSPQTGNTGELF
TRBV24-1	TRBJ2-5	ATSARTSGGQETQY
TRBV29-1	TRBJ1-4	SVPGTPGTGANEKLF
TRBV15	TRBJ1-4	ATSREDRGYEKLF
TRBV5-1	TRBJ1-2	ASSYHAGTGDYGYT
TRBV7-2	TRBJ2-3	ASTLTGSTDTQY
TRBV11-2	TRBJ2-3	ASSFNTGTDTQY
TRBV14	TRBJ2-2	ASSQDRGGTGELF
TRBV6-1	TRBJ2-3	ASSESGAGVSTDTQY
TRBV30	TRBJ1-6	AWSRLGSPLH
TRBV24-1	TRBJ2-1	ATSDPRLAGTNEQF
TRBV29-1	TRBJ2-2	SVQGWDTGELF
TRBV28	TRBJ1-1	AAESFGPGSWGNTEAF
TRBV6-6	TRBJ2-4	ASRREGVKNIQY
TRBV15	TRBJ2-3	ATSREVHTDTQY
TRBV24-1	TRBJ2-1	ATSDLTNGSSYNEQF
TRBV11-2	TRBJ1-6	ASSPLQGDSPLH
TRBV4-2	TRBJ2-7	ASSQKGLAQY
TRBV7-7	TRBJ2-2	ASSIGTLNTGELF
TRBV27	TRBJ2-1	ASSWGGEGYNEQF
TRBV7-2	TRBJ2-7	ASSPDRGSYEQY
TRBV6-1	TRBJ2-3	ASSVGKLFTDTQY
TRBV10-2	TRBJ2-5	ASKSGGQETQY